Listed below are T cell receptor beta chains from one sample, sequenced in a study of blood T cell repertoires in COVID-19. Assay: immunoSEQ multiplex PCR; the TCRdb copy retains only in-frame clones and omits some. The table records 75,000 to 100,000 clones, over 70% of them present only once. Material for sequencing was peripheral blood. The receptor set was obtained from a woman at least 80 years old with acute or convalescent COVID-19. The CDR3 runs from the conserved cysteine through the conserved F or W. A D gene is named only where the DNA matches it firmly. Some rows have no size entry. The others give once, few or many, or a class for an expanded clone.

v_call	j_call	d_call	clone_size	cdr3_nt	cdr3_aa
TRBV19	TRBJ1-4	-	-	TGTGCCAGTAGTATTAGAGGTGAAAAACTGTTTTTT	CASSIRGEKLFF
TRBV19	TRBJ2-2	TRBD1	-	TGTGCCAGTAGCGATCAACTCGGGACAGGGATCACCGGGGAGCTGTTTTTT	CASSDQLGTGITGELFF
TRBV5-8	TRBJ1-5	-	-	TGTGCCAGCAGCCTACCGGGACACAGGACAAATCAGCCCCAGCATTTT	CASSLPGHRTNQPQHF
TRBV10-3	TRBJ2-5	-	-	TGTGCCATCAGTGACCCCCCAAACCGGGGAGAGACCCAGTACTTC	CAISDPPNRGETQYF
TRBV7-3	TRBJ2-5	-	many	TGTGCCAGCAGCTTAACGTATCTGGAGACCCAGTACTTC	CASSLTYLETQYF
TRBV18	TRBJ2-7	-	few	TGTGCCAGCTCACCGGAGGGGCTTATTCCCTACGAGCAGTACTTC	CASSPEGLIPYEQYF
TRBV5-1	TRBJ2-2	-	-	TGCGCCAGCAGCTTGGAACAGGGTAGGCTGTTTTTT	CASSLEQGRLFF
TRBV2	TRBJ1-2	TRBD1	-	TGTGCCAGCAGGGATGACAGGGGGCTCATATCGGGCTACACCTTC	CASRDDRGLISGYTF
TRBV29-1	TRBJ1-5	-	-	TGCAGCGTAGAGACGGGAGGCAATCAGCCCCAGCATTTT	CSVETGGNQPQHF
TRBV28	TRBJ1-2	-	-	TGTGCCAGCCTATTTGTCGGGAACTATGGCTACACCTTC	CASLFVGNYGYTF
TRBV5-4	TRBJ1-1	-	once	TGTGCCAGCAGCCTCGAGGTTATGAACACTGAAGCTTTCTTT	CASSLEVMNTEAFF
TRBV30	TRBJ1-4	-	-	TGTGCCTGGAGTGTCCAGGGTTCTAATGAAAAACTGTTTTTT	CAWSVQGSNEKLFF
TRBV6-6	TRBJ2-3	TRBD2	-	TGTGCCAGCCGACTAGCGGGAGCAGATACGCAGTATTTT	CASRLAGADTQYF
TRBV2	TRBJ1-1	TRBD1	-	TGTGCCAGCAATACGGACAGGGCAACTGAAGCTTTCTTT	CASNTDRATEAFF
TRBV28	TRBJ1-1	-	-	TGTGCCAGCTATACGTATGGGAATCCGGGGGGGGAGAACACTGAAGCTTTCTTT	CASYTYGNPGGENTEAFF
TRBV7-9	TRBJ2-3	TRBD2	-	TGTGCCAGCAGTCAGACTAGCCGGGGTACGCAGTATTTT	CASSQTSRGTQYF
TRBV6-5	TRBJ1-5	-	-	TGTGCCAGCAGTCTCTACGGGCGGGGCAATCAGCCCCAGCATTTT	CASSLYGRGNQPQHF
TRBV2	TRBJ2-3	TRBD1	-	TGTGCCAGCAGGCTTCGGACAGGGGCAGATACGCAGTATTTT	CASRLRTGADTQYF
TRBV2	TRBJ1-1	-	-	TGTGCCGTAAGACAGAGGTCGAACACTGAAGCTTTCTTT	CAVRQRSNTEAFF
TRBV2	TRBJ1-1	TRBD1	-	TGTGCCAGCACCGGACAGGGAGGCGGCACTGAAGCTTTCTTT	CASTGQGGGTEAFF
TRBV19	TRBJ2-1	-	-	TGTGCCAGTAGTTTACGCAGGACAGTCGAAGGATACAATGAGCAGTTCTTC	CASSLRRTVEGYNEQFF
TRBV28	TRBJ2-7	-	-	TGTGCCAGCAGCCCCGGGACTTTTCCCTACGAGCAGTACTTC	CASSPGTFPYEQYF
TRBV28	TRBJ1-3	TRBD1	-	TGTGCCAGCAGCTTGGACAGGGTCGGAAACACCATATATTTT	CASSLDRVGNTIYF
TRBV14	TRBJ2-3	-	-	TGTGCCAGCAGCCGACAGCGCACAGATACGCAGTATTTT	CASSRQRTDTQYF
TRBV2	TRBJ1-2	-	-	TGTGCCAGCAGCGAAGGGACTCCCGGTAACTATGGCTACACCTTC	CASSEGTPGNYGYTF
TRBV5-4	TRBJ2-1	-	-	TGTGCCAGCAGCTTGGTAGGTAGCGGAGGCCTTAATGAGCAGTTCTTC	CASSLVGSGGLNEQFF
TRBV4-1	TRBJ1-2	TRBD1	-	TGCGCCAGCAGCCCGGGACAGGGGGCCGACTATGGCTACACCTTC	CASSPGQGADYGYTF
TRBV5-1	TRBJ2-2	TRBD1	medium-sized	TGCGCCAGCAGCCAATCTCTGACAGGGGCCGGGGAGCTGTTTTTT	CASSQSLTGAGELFF
TRBV5-1	TRBJ1-1	-	few	TGCGCCAGCAGGGCCGGACAGCTGCCTTACACTGAAGCTTTCTTT	CASRAGQLPYTEAFF
TRBV6-5	TRBJ1-1	-	once	TGTGCCAGCAGTTACTTTCGGACAGCGAACACTGAAGCTTTCTTT	CASSYFRTANTEAFF
TRBV27	TRBJ2-3	-	-	TGTGCCAGCAGTTTATTGGGGGGTGGCGGGATTGGTACGCAGTATTTT	CASSLLGGGGIGTQYF
TRBV6-2/TRBV6-3	TRBJ2-2	TRBD1	-	TGTGCCAGCAGTTCTGGACAGGGGGGACCCGGGGAGCTGTTTTTT	CASSSGQGGPGELFF
TRBV28	TRBJ1-5	-	few	TGTGCCAGCAGTTTAGGTTGGGGAGATCGCAATCAGCCCCAGCATTTT	CASSLGWGDRNQPQHF
TRBV3-1/TRBV3-2	TRBJ2-5	-	-	TGTGCCAGCAGCCAGACACTAGTGGAACAAGAGACCCAGTACTTC	CASSQTLVEQETQYF
TRBV5-1	TRBJ2-7	TRBD1	-	TGCGCCAGCAGCCCGGGACAGGGCCACGAGCAGTACTTC	CASSPGQGHEQYF
TRBV6-5	TRBJ1-1	TRBD1	-	TGTGCCAGTGACCAAGGACAGGGTCAACTTTTAGGAGCTTTCTTT	CASDQGQGQLLGAFF
TRBV28	TRBJ1-5	TRBD1	-	TGTGCCAGCAGGCGGGACAGGGGAAATCAGCCCCAGCATTTT	CASRRDRGNQPQHF
TRBV5-1	TRBJ1-2	-	-	TGCGCCAGCAGCTCCGGTAACTATGGCTACACCTTC	CASSSGNYGYTF
TRBV6-2/TRBV6-3	TRBJ2-3	TRBD1	once	TGTGCCAGCAGTTATGGGACAGACACAGATACGCAGTATTTT	CASSYGTDTDTQYF
TRBV6-5	TRBJ2-2	TRBD1	once	TGTGCCAGCAGCCAGGACAGGATGTTTGGGGAGCTGTTTTTT	CASSQDRMFGELFF
TRBV11-3	TRBJ2-5	-	-	TGTGCCAGCAGTCATACAGGGCGGACTCCCGGGGAAGAGACCCAGTACTTC	CASSHTGRTPGEETQYF
TRBV7-2	TRBJ1-3	-	-	TGTGCCAGCAGCCCAGGGCTCTCTGGAAACACCATATATTTT	CASSPGLSGNTIYF
TRBV4-3	TRBJ2-1	-	once	TGCGCCAGCAGCCAAGAAACAGCGGTATACAATGAGCAGTTCTTC	CASSQETAVYNEQFF
TRBV19	TRBJ1-3	-	-	TGTGCCAGCACACAATGGGCAGCCTCTGGAAACACCATATATTTT	CASTQWAASGNTIYF
TRBV7-9	TRBJ1-4	TRBD1	-	TGTGCCAGCAGCCCGGACAGGGGGCGGAATGAAAAACTGTTTTTT	CASSPDRGRNEKLFF